This record looks at one T cell receptor (beta chain) sequence and its context. The data belong to a study of blood T cell repertoires in COVID-19. Study-level background: Samples taken during acute and convalescent COVID-19 were collected in the United States, Italy and Spain. Sample material is recorded as cDNA or gDNA derived from T cells, B-cell-depleted T cells, or PBMCs.

Methods used by the authors: For nucleated cells, counts were estimated from reference gene primer amplification. Sequencing used immunoSEQ multiplex PCR; TCRdb keeps in-frame clones, though not all of them. V, J and clone size were drawn from that table, and D and trimming were deduced from the DNA. The sample carries over 85,000 clones, over 75% recorded once. V gave up 5 bases and J gave up 6 bases, with 8 bases separating them. Germline lookup yields CDR1 SEHNR and CDR2 FQNEAQ (reference sequence). The CDR3 runs 12 residues. The clonotype was recovered from a woman in her 70s with acute or convalescent COVID-19. The rearrangement uses TRBV7-9 and TRBJ1-5; D gene ambiguous. Material for sequencing was peripheral blood. CDR3 residues: CASSGGTQPQHF. The CDR3 region has the DNA TGTGCCAGCAGCGGAGGAACTCAGCCCCAGCATTTT.